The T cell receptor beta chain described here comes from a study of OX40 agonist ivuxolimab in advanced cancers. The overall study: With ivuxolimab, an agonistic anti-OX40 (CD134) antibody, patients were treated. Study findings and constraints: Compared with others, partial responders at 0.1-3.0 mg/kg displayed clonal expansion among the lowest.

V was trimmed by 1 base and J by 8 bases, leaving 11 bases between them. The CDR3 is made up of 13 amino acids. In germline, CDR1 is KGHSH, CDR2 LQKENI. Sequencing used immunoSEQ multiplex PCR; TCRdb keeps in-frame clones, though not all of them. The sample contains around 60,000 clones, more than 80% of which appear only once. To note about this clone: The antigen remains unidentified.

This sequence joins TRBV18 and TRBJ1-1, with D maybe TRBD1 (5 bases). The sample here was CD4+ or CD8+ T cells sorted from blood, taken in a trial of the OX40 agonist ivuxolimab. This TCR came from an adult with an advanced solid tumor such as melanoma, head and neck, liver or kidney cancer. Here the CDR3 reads CASSPLYGDEAFF. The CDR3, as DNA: TGTGCCAGCTCACCACTGTACGGGGACGAAGCTTTCTTT.